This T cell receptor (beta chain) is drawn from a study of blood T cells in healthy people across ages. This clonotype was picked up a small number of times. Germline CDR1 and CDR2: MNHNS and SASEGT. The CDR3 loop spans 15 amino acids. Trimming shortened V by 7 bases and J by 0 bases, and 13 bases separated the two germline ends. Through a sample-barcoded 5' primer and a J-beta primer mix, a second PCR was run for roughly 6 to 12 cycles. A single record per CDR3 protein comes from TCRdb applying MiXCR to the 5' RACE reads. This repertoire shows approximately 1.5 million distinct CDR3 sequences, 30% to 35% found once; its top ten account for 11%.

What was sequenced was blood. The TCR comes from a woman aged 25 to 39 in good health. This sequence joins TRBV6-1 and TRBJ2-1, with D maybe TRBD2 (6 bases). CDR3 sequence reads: CASTGDSSSYNEQFF. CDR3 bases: TGTGCCAGCACCGGGGACTCGAGCTCCTACAATGAGCAGTTCTTC.